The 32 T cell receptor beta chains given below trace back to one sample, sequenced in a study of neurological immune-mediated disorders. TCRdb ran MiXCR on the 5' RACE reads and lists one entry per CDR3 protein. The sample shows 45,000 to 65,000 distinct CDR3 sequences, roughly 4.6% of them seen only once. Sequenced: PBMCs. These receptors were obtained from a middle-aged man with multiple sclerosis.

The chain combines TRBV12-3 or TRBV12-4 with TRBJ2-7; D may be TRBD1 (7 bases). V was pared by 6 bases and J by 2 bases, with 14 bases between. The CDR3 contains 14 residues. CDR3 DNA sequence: TGTGCCAGCAGCCGCGGGACAGCTCCCTACGAGCAGTACTTC. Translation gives CASSRGTAPYEQYF.

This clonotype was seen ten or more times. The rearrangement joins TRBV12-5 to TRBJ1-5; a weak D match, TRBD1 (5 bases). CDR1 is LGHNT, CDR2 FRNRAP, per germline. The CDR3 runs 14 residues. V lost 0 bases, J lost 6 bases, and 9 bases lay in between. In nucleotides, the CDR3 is TGTGCTAGTGGTTTGGTAGCGGGGACTCAGCCCCAGCATTTT. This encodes CASGLVAGTQPQHF. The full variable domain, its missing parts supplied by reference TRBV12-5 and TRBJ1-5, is DARVTQTPRHKVTEMGQEVTMRCQPILGHNTVFWYRQTMMQGLELLAYFRNRAPLDDSGMPKDRFSAEMPDATLATLKIQPSEPRDSAVYFCASGLVAGTQPQHFGDGTRLSIL.

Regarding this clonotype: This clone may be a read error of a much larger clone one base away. Here the CDR3 reads CASSQDTLADTEAFF. The CDR3 DNA reads TGCGCCAGCAGCCAAGATACGTTAGCAGACACTGAAGCTTTCTTT. The chain links TRBV4-1 to TRBJ1-1; D unresolved. Per the germline V gene, CDR1 is MGHRA and CDR2 is YSYEKL. The CDR3 spans 15 residues. The germline V and J ends were trimmed by 0 bases and 3 bases, with 11 bases remaining between them.

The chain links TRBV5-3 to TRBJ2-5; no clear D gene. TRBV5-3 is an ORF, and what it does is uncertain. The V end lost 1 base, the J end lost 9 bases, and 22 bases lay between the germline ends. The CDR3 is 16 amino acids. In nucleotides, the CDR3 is TGTGCCAGAAGCTTGAATATTCGGCTCCGGAACGAGGCCCAGTACTTC. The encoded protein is CARSLNIRLRNEAQYF.

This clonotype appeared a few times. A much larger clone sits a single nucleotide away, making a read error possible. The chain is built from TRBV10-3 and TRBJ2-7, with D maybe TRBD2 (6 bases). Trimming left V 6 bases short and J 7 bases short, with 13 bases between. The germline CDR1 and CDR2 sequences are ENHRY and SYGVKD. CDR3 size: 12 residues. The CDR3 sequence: CAISPGVQEQYF. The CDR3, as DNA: TGTGCCATCAGCCCGGGGGTCCAAGAGCAGTACTTC.

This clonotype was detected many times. Here the CDR3 DNA reads TGTGCCAGCAGCCGCTCCGGGACGGCCCTCACCTACGAGCAGTACTTC. Protein: CASSRSGTALTYEQYF. The chain combines TRBV4-2 with TRBJ2-7; TRBD1 or TRBD2 may be the D gene (5 bases each). The CDR3 consists of 16 residues. Germline-derived CDR1 and CDR2 are LGHNA and YNFKEQ. The V and J ends lost 4 bases and 2 bases respectively, with 18 bases between them.

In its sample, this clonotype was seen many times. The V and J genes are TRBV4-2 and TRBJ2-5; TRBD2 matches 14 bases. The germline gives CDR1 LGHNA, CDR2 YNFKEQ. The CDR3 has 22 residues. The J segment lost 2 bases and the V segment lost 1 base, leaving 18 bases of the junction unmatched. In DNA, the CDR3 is TGTGCCAGCAGCCAAGTAGTAATTCAGGGACTAGCGGGAGAACAATGGCAAGAGACCCAGTACTTC. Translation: CASSQVVIQGLAGEQWQETQYF.

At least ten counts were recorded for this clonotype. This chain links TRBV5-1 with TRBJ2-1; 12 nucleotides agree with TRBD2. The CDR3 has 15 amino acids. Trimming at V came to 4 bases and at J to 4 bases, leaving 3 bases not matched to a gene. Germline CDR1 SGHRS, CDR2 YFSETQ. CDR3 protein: CASSPTSGGYNEQFF. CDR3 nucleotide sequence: TGCGCCAGCAGCCCGACTAGCGGGGGATACAATGAGCAGTTCTTC.

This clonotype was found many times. In DNA, the CDR3 is TGCAGTGCTAGCAGGGAGGCTTCCTACAATGAGCAGTTCTTC. This codes for CSASREASYNEQFF. The rearrangement joins TRBV20-1 to TRBJ2-1; a weak D match, TRBD2 (6 bases). The CDR3 totals 14 residues. V lost 3 bases to trimming and J lost 1 base, with 10 bases between them. Germline-derived CDR1 and CDR2 are DFQATT and SNEGSKA (reference sequence).

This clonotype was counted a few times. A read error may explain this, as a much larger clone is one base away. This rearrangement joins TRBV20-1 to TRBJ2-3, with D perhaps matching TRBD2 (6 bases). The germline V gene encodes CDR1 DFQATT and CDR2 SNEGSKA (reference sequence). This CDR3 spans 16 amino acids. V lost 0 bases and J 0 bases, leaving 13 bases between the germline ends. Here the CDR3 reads CSARDYSGISTDTQYF. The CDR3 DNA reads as TGCAGTGCTAGAGATTATAGCGGAATAAGCACAGATACGCAGTATTTT.

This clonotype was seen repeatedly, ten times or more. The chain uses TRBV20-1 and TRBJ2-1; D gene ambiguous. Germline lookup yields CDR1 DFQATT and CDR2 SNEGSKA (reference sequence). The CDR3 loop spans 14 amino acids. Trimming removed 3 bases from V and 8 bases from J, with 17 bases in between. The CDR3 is CSASHQPKAHEQFF. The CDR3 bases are TGCAGTGCTAGTCACCAACCCAAAGCACATGAGCAGTTCTTC.

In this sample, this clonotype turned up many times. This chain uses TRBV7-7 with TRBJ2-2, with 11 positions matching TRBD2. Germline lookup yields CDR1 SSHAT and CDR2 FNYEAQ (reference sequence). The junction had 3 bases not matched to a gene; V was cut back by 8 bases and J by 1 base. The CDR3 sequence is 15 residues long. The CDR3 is CASGSGRGNTGELFF. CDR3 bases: TGTGCCAGCGGTAGCGGGAGGGGGAACACCGGGGAGCTGTTTTTT.

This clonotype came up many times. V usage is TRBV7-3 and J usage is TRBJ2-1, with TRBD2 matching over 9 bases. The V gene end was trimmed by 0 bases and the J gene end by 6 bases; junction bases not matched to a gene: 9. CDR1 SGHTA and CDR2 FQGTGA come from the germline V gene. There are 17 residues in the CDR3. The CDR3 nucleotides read TGTGCCAGCAGCTTAACCAGCGGGAGGACCGGGATCAATGAGCAGTTCTTC. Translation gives CASSLTSGRTGINEQFF. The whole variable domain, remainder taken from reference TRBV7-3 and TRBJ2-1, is GAGVSQTPSNKVTEKGKYVELRCDPISGHTALYWYRQSLGQGPEFLIYFQGTGAADDSGLPNDRFFAVRPEGSVSTLKIQRTERGDSAVYLCASSLTSGRTGINEQFFGPGTRLTVL.

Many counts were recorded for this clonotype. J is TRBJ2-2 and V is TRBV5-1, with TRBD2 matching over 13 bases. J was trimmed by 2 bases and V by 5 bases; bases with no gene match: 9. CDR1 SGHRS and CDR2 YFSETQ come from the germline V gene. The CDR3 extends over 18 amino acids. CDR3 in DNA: TGCGCCAGCAGTAAGGGACTAGCGGGAAGGGGCAACACCGGGGAGCTGTTTTTT. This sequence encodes CASSKGLAGRGNTGELFF.

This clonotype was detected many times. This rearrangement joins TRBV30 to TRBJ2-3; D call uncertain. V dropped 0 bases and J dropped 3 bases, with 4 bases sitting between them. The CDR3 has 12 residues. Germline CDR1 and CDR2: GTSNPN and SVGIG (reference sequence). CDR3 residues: CAWSVPTDTQYF. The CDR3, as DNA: TGTGCCTGGAGTGTACCAACAGATACGCAGTATTTT.

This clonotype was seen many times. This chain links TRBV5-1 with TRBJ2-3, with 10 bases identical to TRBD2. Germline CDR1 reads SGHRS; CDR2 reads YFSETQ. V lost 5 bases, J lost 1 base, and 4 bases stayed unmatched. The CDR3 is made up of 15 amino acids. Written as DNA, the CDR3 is TGCGCCAGCAGTCCTCTAGCGGGGGGCACAGATACGCAGTATTTT. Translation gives CASSPLAGGTDTQYF.

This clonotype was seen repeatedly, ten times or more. The CDR3 bases are TGTGCCAGCGGATACAGTCAACAGGGTACCGGGGAGCTGTTTTTT. Amino acid sequence: CASGYSQQGTGELFF. The chain combines TRBV28 with TRBJ2-2, with D tentatively TRBD1 (6 bases). The CDR3 runs 15 residues. V shed 8 bases and J shed 5 bases, with 18 bases lying between them. Germline lookup yields CDR1 MDHEN and CDR2 SYDVKM.

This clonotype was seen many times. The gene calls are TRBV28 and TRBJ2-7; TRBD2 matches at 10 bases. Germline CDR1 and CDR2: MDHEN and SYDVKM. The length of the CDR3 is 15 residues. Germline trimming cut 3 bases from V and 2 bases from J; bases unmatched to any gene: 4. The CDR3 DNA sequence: TGTGCCAGCAGTTTTTCGGGACTAGCGACCTACGAGCAGTACTTC. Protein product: CASSFSGLATYEQYF.

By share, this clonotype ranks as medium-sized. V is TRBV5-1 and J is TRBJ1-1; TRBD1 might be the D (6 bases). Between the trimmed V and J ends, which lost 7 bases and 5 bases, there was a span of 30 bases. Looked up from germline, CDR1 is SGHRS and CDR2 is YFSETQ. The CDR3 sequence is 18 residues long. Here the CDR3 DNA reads TGCGCCAGCGGTTCACTCGACGGGACACCTGAGGTAAGGACTGAAGCTTTCTTT. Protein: CASGSLDGTPEVRTEAFF. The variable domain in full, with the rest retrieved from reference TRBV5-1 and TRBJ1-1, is KAGVTQTPRYLIKTRGQQVTLSCSPISGHRSVSWYQQTPGQGLQFLFEYFSETQRNKGNFPGRFSGRQFSNSRSEMNVSTLELGDSALYLCASGSLDGTPEVRTEAFFGQGTRLTVV.

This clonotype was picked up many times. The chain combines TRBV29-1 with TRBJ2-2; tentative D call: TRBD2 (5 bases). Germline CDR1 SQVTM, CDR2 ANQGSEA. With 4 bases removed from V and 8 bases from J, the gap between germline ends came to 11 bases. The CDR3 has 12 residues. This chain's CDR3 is CSVGKGRGELFF. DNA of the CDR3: TGCAGCGTTGGAAAAGGGAGAGGGGAGCTGTTTTTT.

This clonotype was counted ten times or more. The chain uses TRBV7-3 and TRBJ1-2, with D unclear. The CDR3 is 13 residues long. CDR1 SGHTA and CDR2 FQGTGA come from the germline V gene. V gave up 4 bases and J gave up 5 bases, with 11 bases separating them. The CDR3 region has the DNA TGTGCCAGCAGCTGGTCGGCGGGGTATGGCTACACCTTC. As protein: CASSWSAGYGYTF.

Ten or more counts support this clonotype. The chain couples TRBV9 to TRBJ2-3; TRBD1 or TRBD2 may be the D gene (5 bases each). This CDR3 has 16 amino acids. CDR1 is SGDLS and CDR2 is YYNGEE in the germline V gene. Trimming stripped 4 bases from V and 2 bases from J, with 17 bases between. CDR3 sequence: CASSQIPGRYTDTQYF. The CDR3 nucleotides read TGTGCCAGCAGCCAGATTCCGGGACGGTACACAGATACGCAGTATTTT.

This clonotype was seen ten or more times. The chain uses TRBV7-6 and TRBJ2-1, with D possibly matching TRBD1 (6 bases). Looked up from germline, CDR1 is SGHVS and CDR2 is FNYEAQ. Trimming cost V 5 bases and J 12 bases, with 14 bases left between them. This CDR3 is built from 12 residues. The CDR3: CASSQLMGAQFF. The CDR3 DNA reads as TGTGCCAGCAGCCAGCTTATGGGGGCGCAGTTCTTC. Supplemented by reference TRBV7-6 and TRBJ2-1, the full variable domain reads GAGVSQSPRYKVTKRGQDVALRCDPISGHVSLYWYRQALGQGPEFLTYFNYEAQQDKSGLPNDRFSAERPEGSISTLTIQRTEQRDSAMYRCASSQLMGAQFFGPGTRLTVL.

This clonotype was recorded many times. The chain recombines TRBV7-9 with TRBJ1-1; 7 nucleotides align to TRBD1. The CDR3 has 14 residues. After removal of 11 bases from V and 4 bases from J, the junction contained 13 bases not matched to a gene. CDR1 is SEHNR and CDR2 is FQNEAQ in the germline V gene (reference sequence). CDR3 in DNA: TGTGCCGCGAGGGGGCAGGGGGGGTTCACTGAAGCTTTCTTT. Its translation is CAARGQGGFTEAFF. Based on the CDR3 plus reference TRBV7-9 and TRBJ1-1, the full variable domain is DTGVSQNPRHKITKRGQNVTFRCDPISEHNRLYWYRQTLGQGPEFLTYFQNEAQLEKSRLLSDRFSAERPKGSFSTLEIQRTEQGDSAMYLCAARGQGGFTEAFFGQGTRLTVV.

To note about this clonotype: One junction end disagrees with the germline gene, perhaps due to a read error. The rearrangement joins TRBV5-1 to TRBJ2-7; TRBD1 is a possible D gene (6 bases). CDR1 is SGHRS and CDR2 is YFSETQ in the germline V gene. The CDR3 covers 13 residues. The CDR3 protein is CASSETAGTTTDF. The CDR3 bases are TGCGCCAGCAGCGAAACGGCCGGGACAACAACGGACTTC.

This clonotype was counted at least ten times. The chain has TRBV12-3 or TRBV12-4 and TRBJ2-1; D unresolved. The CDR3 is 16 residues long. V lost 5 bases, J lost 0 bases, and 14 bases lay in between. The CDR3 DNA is TGTGCCAGCAGTACGTCCGACGGACCCTCCTACAATGAGCAGTTCTTC. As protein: CASSTSDGPSYNEQFF.

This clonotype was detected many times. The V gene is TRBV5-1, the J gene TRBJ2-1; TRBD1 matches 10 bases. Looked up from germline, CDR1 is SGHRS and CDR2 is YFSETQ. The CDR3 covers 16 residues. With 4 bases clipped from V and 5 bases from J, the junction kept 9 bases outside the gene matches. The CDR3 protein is CASSARGTGVDNEQFF. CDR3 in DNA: TGCGCCAGCAGCGCCAGAGGGACAGGGGTGGACAATGAGCAGTTCTTC.

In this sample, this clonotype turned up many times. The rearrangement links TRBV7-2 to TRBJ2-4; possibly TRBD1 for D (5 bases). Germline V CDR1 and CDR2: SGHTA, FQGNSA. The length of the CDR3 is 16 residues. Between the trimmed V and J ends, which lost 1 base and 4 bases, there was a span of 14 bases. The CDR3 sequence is CASSLEQGWGKNIQYF. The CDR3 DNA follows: TGTGCCAGCAGCTTAGAGCAGGGTTGGGGTAAAAACATTCAGTACTTC.

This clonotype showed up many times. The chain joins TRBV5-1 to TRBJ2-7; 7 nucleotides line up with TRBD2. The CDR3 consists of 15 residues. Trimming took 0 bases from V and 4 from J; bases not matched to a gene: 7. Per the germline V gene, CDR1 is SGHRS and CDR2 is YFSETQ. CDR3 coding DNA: TGCGCCAGCAGCTTGGAAGCTAGCGGAGGTTACGAGCAGTACTTC. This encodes CASSLEASGGYEQYF.

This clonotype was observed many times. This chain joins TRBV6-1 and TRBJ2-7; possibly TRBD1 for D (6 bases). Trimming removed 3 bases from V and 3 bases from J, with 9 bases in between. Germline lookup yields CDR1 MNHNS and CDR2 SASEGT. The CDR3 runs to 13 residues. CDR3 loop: CASSDRGNYEQYF. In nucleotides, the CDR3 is TGTGCCAGCAGTGACAGGGGAAACTACGAGCAGTACTTC.

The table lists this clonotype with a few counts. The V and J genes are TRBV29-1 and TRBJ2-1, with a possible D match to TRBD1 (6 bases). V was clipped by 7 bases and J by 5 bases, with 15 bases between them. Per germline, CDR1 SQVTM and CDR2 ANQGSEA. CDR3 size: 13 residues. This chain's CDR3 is CSASRGLDNEQFF. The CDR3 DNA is TGCAGCGCATCCAGGGGTTTAGACAATGAGCAGTTCTTC.

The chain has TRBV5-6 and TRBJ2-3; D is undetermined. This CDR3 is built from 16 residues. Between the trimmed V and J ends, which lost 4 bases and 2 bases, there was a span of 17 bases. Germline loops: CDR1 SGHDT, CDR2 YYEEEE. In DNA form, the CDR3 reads TGTGCCAGCAGCGTCAGGACCTCTGGGGTCACAGATACGCAGTATTTT. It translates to CASSVRTSGVTDTQYF. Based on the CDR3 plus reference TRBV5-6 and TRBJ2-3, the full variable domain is DAGVTQSPTHLIKTRGQQVTLRCSPKSGHDTVSWYQQALGQGPQFIFQYYEEEERQRGNFPDRFSGHQFPNYSSELNVNALLLGDSALYLCASSVRTSGVTDTQYFGPGTRLTVL.